The clone carrying this TCR beta chain was recorded only once. Its cognate antigen is unknown. This record comes from a study of T cell responses to AZD1222 COVID-19 vaccine. Study conclusions and caveats: Spike-specific TCR breadth and depth both grew after two AZD1222 doses. Possibly, clonal diversity was underestimated; donors were largely white British and included more females.

This table comes from immunoSEQ multiplex PCR, and its TCRdb copy is limited to in-frame clones, with some not included. The repertoire includes some 150,000 clones, roughly 92% of them detected once, and about 2.8% sits in the top ten. In germline, CDR1 is LNHDA, CDR2 SQIVND (reference sequence). The CDR3 sequence is 16 residues long. V lost 5 bases to trimming and J lost 8 bases; unmatched junction nucleotides: 15. The sequence was obtained from an adult in good health. The sample in question was peripheral blood, obtained on day 0 of AZD1222 vaccination. The V call is TRBV19, the J call TRBJ2-1, with TRBD2 matching 7 bases. CDR3 loop: CASSPYSGLEVYEQFF. The CDR3 DNA sequence: TGTGCCAGTAGTCCCTATAGCGGACTAGAGGTCTATGAGCAGTTCTTC.